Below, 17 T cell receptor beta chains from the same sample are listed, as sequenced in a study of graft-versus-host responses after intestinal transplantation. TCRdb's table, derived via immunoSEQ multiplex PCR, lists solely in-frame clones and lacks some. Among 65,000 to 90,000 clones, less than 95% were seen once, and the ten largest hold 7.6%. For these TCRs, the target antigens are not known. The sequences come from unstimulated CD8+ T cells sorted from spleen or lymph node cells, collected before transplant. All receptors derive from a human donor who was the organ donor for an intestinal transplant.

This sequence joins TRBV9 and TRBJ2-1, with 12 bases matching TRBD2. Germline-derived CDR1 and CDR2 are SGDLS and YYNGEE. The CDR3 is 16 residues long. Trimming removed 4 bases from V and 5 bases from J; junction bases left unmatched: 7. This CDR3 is CASSILAGGPDNEQFF. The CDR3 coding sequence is TGTGCCAGCAGCATACTAGCGGGGGGACCCGACAATGAGCAGTTCTTC.

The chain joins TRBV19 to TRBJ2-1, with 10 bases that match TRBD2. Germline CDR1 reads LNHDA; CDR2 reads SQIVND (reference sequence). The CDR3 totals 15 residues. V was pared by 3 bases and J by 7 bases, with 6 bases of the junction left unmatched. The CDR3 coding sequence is TGTGCCAGTAGTATTCTAGCGGGAGCACTAAATGAGCAGTTCTTC. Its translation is CASSILAGALNEQFF.

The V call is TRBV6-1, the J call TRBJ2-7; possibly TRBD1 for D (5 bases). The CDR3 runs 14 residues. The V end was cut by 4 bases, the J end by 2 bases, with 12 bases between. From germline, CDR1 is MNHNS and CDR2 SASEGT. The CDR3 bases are TGTGCCAGCAGTGTAGGGGCCCCCACCTACGAGCAGTACTTC. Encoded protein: CASSVGAPTYEQYF.

DNA for the CDR3: TGTGCCAGCTGCGGCAGCAGCTCCTACGAGCAGTACTTC. This translates into CASCGSSSYEQYF. The J gene is TRBJ2-7, the V gene TRBV2, with D unresolved. This CDR3 contains 13 residues. With 8 bases removed from V and 0 bases from J, the gap between germline ends came to 11 bases. From germline, CDR1 is SNHLY and CDR2 FYNNEI. The full variable domain, its missing parts supplied by reference TRBV2 and TRBJ2-7, is EPEVTQTPSHQVTQMGQEVILRCVPISNHLYFYWYRQILGQKVEFLVSFYNNEISEKSEIFDDQFSVERPDGSNFTLKIRSTKLEDSAMYFCASCGSSSYEQYFGPGTRLTVT.

Here the CDR3 DNA reads TGTGCCAGCAGTGGGCAAAACACTGAAGCTTTCTTT. Residues: CASSGQNTEAFF. The chain has TRBV11-3 and TRBJ1-1; D gene unclear. Germline V gives CDR1 SGHNT, CDR2 YENEEA. The V gene lost 6 bases and the J gene lost 2 bases, with 7 bases spanning the gap. There are 12 residues in the CDR3.

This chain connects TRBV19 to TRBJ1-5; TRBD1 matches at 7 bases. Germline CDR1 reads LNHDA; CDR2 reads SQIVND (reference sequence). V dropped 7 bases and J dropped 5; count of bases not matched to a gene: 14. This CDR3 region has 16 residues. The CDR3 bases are TGTGCCAGTAATGACAGGGACATCCTAGGGTATCAGCCCCAGCATTTT. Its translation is CASNDRDILGYQPQHF.

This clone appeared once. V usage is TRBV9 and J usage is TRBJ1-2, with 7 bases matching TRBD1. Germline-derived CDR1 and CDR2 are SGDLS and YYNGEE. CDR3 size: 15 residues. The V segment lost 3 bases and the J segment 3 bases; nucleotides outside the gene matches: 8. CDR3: CASSDRQGSYYGYTF. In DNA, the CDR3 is TGTGCCAGCAGCGACCGACAGGGTTCATACTATGGCTACACCTTC.

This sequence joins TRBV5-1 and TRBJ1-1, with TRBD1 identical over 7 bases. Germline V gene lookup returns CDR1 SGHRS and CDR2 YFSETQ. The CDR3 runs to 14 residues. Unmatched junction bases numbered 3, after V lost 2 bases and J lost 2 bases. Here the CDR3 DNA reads TGCGCCAGCAGCTTACAGGGGTTTAACACTGAAGCTTTCTTT. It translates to CASSLQGFNTEAFF.

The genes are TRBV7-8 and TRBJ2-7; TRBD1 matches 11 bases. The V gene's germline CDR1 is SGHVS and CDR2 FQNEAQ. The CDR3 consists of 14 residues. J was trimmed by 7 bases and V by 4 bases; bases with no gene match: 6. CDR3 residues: CASSSGQGAREQYF. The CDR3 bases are TGTGCCAGCAGCTCCGGACAGGGGGCTAGGGAGCAGTACTTC.

In DNA, the CDR3 is TGTGCCAGCAGTGAAGCTCTGGGACAGAATAGCAATCAGCCCCAGCATTTT. It translates to CASSEALGQNSNQPQHF. The gene calls are TRBV2 and TRBJ1-5, with 7 bases aligning to TRBD1. Germline CDR1 is SNHLY and CDR2 is FYNNEI. Trimming took 0 bases from V and 0 from J; bases not matched to a gene: 5. This CDR3 region has 17 residues.

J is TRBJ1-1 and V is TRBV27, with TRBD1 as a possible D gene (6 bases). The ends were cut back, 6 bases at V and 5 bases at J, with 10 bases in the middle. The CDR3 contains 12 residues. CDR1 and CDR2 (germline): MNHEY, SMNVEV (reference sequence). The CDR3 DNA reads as TGTGCCAGCAGCTACAGGGTTACTGAAGCTTTCTTT. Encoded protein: CASSYRVTEAFF.

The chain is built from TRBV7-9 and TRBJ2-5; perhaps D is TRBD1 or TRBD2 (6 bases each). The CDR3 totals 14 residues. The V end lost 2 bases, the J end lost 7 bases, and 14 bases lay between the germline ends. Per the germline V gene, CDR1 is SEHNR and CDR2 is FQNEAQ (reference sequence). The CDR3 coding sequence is TGTGCCAGCAGCTTAACCTTCAAGGGGGGGACCCAGTACTTC. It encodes CASSLTFKGGTQYF.

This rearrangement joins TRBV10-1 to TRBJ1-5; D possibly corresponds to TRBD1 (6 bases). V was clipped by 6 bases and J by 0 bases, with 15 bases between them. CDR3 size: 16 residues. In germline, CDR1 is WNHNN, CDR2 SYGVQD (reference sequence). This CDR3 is CASSPKGEYSNQPQHF. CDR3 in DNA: TGCGCCAGCAGCCCCAAGGGGGAGTATAGCAATCAGCCCCAGCATTTT.

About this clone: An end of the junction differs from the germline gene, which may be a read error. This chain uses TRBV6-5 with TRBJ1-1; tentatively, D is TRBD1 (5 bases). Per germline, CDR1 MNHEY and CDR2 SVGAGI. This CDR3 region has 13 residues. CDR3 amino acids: CTSWGRSNTEAFF. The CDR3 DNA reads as TGCACCTCCTGGGGCAGATCGAACACTGAAGCTTTCTTT.

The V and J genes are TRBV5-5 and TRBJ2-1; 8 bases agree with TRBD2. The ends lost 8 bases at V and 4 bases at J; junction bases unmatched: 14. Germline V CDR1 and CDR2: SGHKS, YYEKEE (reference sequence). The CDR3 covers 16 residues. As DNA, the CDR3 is TGTGCCAGTAGGACCAAACTAGCGGTAGATTACAATGAGCAGTTCTTC. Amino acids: CASRTKLAVDYNEQFF.

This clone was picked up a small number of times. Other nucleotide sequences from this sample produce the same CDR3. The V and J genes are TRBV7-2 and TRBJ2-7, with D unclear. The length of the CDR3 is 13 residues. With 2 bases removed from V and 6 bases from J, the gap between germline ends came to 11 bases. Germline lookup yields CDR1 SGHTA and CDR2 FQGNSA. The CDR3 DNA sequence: TGTGCCAGCAGCTTATCGTTAGGGCTCGAGCAGTACTTC. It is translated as CASSLSLGLEQYF.

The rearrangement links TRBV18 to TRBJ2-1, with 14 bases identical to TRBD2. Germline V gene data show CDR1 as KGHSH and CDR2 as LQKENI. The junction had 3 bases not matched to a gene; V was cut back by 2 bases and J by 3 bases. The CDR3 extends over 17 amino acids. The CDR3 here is CASSPRTSGGFYNEQFF. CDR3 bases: TGTGCCAGCTCACCAAGGACTAGCGGGGGGTTCTACAATGAGCAGTTCTTC.